The rows below give T cell receptor beta chains drawn from one sample of a study of OX40 agonist ivuxolimab in advanced cancers. The assay was immunoSEQ multiplex PCR, and TCRdb's table has in-frame clones only and misses some. The sample holds 20,000 to 25,000 clones, more than 70% seen once. The sequenced sample was CD4+ or CD8+ T cells sorted from blood, obtained in a trial of the OX40 agonist ivuxolimab. The receptors derive from an adult with an advanced solid tumor such as melanoma, head and neck, liver or kidney cancer. Both conserved end residues are part of each CDR3.

TRBV7-9 CASSSDSLSSYNEQFF
TRBV1 CTSSQDAWLAGTDTQYF
TRBV2 CASSARGGTEAFF
TRBV27 CASSFTPGGNTEAFF
TRBV5-1 CASGYASGLEQYF
TRBV7-8 CASSSPGPSYGYTF
TRBV5-6 CASSFGVASYEQYF
TRBV30 CAWSPGHEQYF
TRBV27 CASSLDRGSYEQYF
TRBV27 CASSLGVMNTEAFF
TRBV27 CASSSPGQTNTEAFF
TRBV5-1 CASSAGLAGGTDTQYF
TRBV27 CASRTTGQGSAAPTGELFF
TRBV28 CASNLPAPGGYGYTF
TRBV29-1 CSVAAADEPILGYTF
TRBV27 CASSLSDSWTGGDEQYF
TRBV9 CASSPPRTGLTGELFF
TRBV5-6 CASSLGPRTGTNEKLFF
TRBV14 CASSQWQGRETQYF
TRBV27 CASSLKAGYNEQFF
TRBV6-6 CASSSTSTSGSYEQYF
TRBV14 CASSQDGTYGYTF
TRBV5-4 CASSPGTGEGNIQYF
TRBV2 CASRSGVGYEQYF
TRBV27 CASSLRGSYEQYF
TRBV11-2 CASSFSGGPSYNEQFF
TRBV7-9 CASDPTGTINEQFF
TRBV11-2 CASSLDPSGAGNTIYF
TRBV19 CASSVGPGRQPQHF
TRBV15 CATSRDWTGYNEKLFF
TRBV7-9 CASSYGGVTDTQYF
TRBV7-6 CASSLESRGLASNEQFF
TRBV15 CATSRDRGGRTGELFF
TRBV10-3 CASEQGAGTEAFF
TRBV6-6 CASSYQRLSWQETQYF
TRBV6-1 CAGSERQASSTDTQYF
TRBV2 CASKSSAQPQHF
TRBV11-3 CASSNRGTNEKLFF